The 20 T cell receptor beta chains below come from one sample, sequenced in a study of T cell changes during pregnancy in multiple sclerosis. Only in-frame clones appear in the TCRdb table, and some are missing; sequencing was by immunoSEQ multiplex PCR. The sample shows tens of thousands of clones, 85% to 95% of them seen only once. The source material was CD4+ T cells from peripheral blood mononuclear cells, sampled in the second trimester of pregnancy. These receptors were obtained from a female donor with multiple sclerosis, enrolled in a pregnancy study.

This chain connects TRBV28 to TRBJ2-7; 9 nucleotides align to TRBD2. V was pared by 8 bases and J by 2 bases, with 10 bases of the junction left unmatched. CDR1 is MDHEN, CDR2 SYDVKM, per germline. The CDR3 has 15 residues. The CDR3 here is CASGLRQRGAYEQYF. The CDR3 region has the DNA TGTGCCAGCGGCCTACGGCAGCGGGGGGCCTACGAGCAGTACTTC.

The chain joins TRBV5-1 to TRBJ2-3; TRBD2 aligns across 8 bases. Germline loops: CDR1 SGHRS, CDR2 YFSETQ. Trimming removed 4 bases from V and 5 bases from J; junction bases left unmatched: 9. This CDR3 has 15 residues. The CDR3 DNA follows: TGCGCCAGCAGCAACCCAGCGGGGGTGGGAGATACGCAGTATTTT. Its translation: CASSNPAGVGDTQYF.

The CDR3 loop reads CASSVELINSPLHF. Written as DNA, the CDR3 is TGTGCCAGCAGCGTAGAACTGATTAATTCACCCCTCCACTTT. The rearrangement uses TRBV9 and TRBJ1-6; D unresolved. CDR1 SGDLS and CDR2 YYNGEE come from the germline V gene. This CDR3 has 14 residues. V lost 0 bases, J lost 6 bases, and 7 bases lay in between.

The chain joins TRBV10-3 to TRBJ1-2; D is undetermined. Between the trimmed V and J ends, which lost 2 bases and 0 bases, there was a span of 7 bases. From germline, CDR1 is ENHRY and CDR2 SYGVKD. This CDR3 has 14 residues. CDR3 in DNA: TGTGCCATCAGTGAGGGCGGAGCTAACTATGGCTACACCTTC. Amino acids: CAISEGGANYGYTF.

The rearrangement uses TRBV5-4 and TRBJ2-7; D gene uncertain. Per the germline V gene, CDR1 is SGHNT and CDR2 is YYREEE (reference sequence). This CDR3 comprises 13 residues. With 4 bases removed from V and 2 bases from J, the gap between germline ends came to 10 bases. This CDR3 reads CASSTKGAYEQYF. The CDR3 DNA is TGTGCCAGCAGCACTAAAGGAGCCTACGAGCAGTACTTC.

The J gene is TRBJ2-3, the V gene TRBV5-8; 7 nucleotides line up with TRBD2. The germline V gene has CDR1 SGHTS and CDR2 YDEGEE. V lost 4 bases and J lost 3; bases outside the gene matches: 8. The CDR3 loop spans 15 amino acids. The CDR3 nucleotides read TGTGCCAGCAGCCAAAGTTTCGGGAGGACAGATACGCAGTATTTT. Its translation is CASSQSFGRTDTQYF.

The chain links TRBV7-3 to TRBJ1-1; 8 bases fit TRBD1. CDR1 is SGHTA, CDR2 FQGTGA, per germline. The CDR3 length is 15 residues. After removal of 2 bases from V and 1 base from J, the junction contained 3 bases not matched to a gene. CDR3 bases: TGTGCCAGCAGCTTAGGGGGGACAGGGAACACTGAAGCTTTCTTT. This sequence encodes CASSLGGTGNTEAFF.

The chain combines TRBV4-2 with TRBJ2-5; no clear D. The CDR3 runs 13 residues. Between the trimmed V and J ends, which lost 4 bases and 4 bases, there was a span of 10 bases. Germline V gene lookup returns CDR1 LGHNA and CDR2 YNFKEQ. CDR3 sequence reads: CASSLSVGETQYF. Here the CDR3 DNA reads TGTGCCAGCAGCCTAAGCGTTGGAGAGACCCAGTACTTC.

V and J are TRBV2 and TRBJ1-1, with D maybe TRBD1 (6 bases). CDR1 SNHLY and CDR2 FYNNEI come from the germline V gene. The V gene lost 5 bases and the J gene lost 7 bases, with 20 bases spanning the gap. The CDR3 spans 15 residues. The CDR3 DNA reads TGTGCCAGCAGTAGACAGGTCCTTGTAGGGGGTGAAGCTTTCTTT. This codes for CASSRQVLVGGEAFF.

V is TRBV5-6 and J is TRBJ2-1; 15 bases agree with TRBD2. The V gene end was trimmed by 3 bases and the J gene end by 4 bases; junction bases not matched to a gene: 8. The CDR3 contains 18 residues. Germline V gene lookup returns CDR1 SGHDT and CDR2 YYEEEE. The CDR3 bases are TGTGCCAGCAGCTCTATAAGGACTAGCGGGAGGGCTTACAATGAGCAGTTCTTC. Translating it yields CASSSIRTSGRAYNEQFF. Full variable domain (rest looked up from reference TRBV5-6 and TRBJ2-1): DAGVTQSPTHLIKTRGQQVTLRCSPKSGHDTVSWYQQALGQGPQFIFQYYEEEERQRGNFPDRFSGHQFPNYSSELNVNALLLGDSALYLCASSSIRTSGRAYNEQFFGPGTRLTVL.

As DNA, the CDR3 is TGTGCCAGCAGTTACTTACGGGGGGGCCGGTTTCACGAGCAGTACTTC. Protein product: CASSYLRGGRFHEQYF. This chain uses TRBV6-5 with TRBJ2-7; 8 nucleotides line up with TRBD2. CDR3 length: 16 amino acids. CDR1 is MNHEY and CDR2 is SVGAGI in the germline V gene. J was trimmed by 5 bases and V by 1 base; bases with no gene match: 10.

This clone was detected once. The V call is TRBV29-1, the J call TRBJ2-1; D not resolved. Germline CDR1 reads SQVTM; CDR2 reads ANQGSEA. Trimming shortened V by 4 bases and J by 8 bases, and 9 bases separated the two germline ends. The CDR3 runs to 11 residues. CDR3 amino acids: CSVVGLHEQFF. The CDR3 coding sequence is TGCAGCGTTGTTGGGCTCCATGAGCAGTTCTTC.

The chain links TRBV5-1 to TRBJ1-2; possibly TRBD1 for D (5 bases). Between the trimmed V and J ends, which lost 4 bases and 4 bases, there was a span of 11 bases. Germline loops: CDR1 SGHRS, CDR2 YFSETQ. The CDR3 totals 13 residues. CDR3 nucleotides: TGCGCCAGCAGCCGAGGGGAGGTCTATGGCTACACCTTC. Translation: CASSRGEVYGYTF.

The rearrangement links TRBV7-9 to TRBJ1-4; tentative D call: TRBD1 (6 bases). The CDR3 runs to 15 residues. V lost 3 bases to trimming and J lost 4 bases, with 12 bases between them. Germline assignment: CDR1 SEHNR and CDR2 FQNEAQ (reference sequence). The chain's CDR3 is CASSLGQGLNEKLFF. Written as DNA, the CDR3 is TGTGCCAGCAGCTTGGGGCAGGGGCTTAATGAAAAACTGTTTTTT.

V gene TRBV5-1 combines with J gene TRBJ2-2; 8 nucleotides match TRBD2. The V and J ends lost 5 bases and 2 bases, in that order; junction bases with no gene match: 8. Germline V CDR1 and CDR2: SGHRS, YFSETQ. The CDR3 runs 16 residues. This chain's CDR3 is CASSSLAGINTGELFF. CDR3 coding DNA: TGCGCCAGCAGTTCGTTAGCGGGAATTAACACCGGGGAGCTGTTTTTT.

The chain joins TRBV5-1 to TRBJ2-3; TRBD2 aligns across 7 bases. Germline V CDR1 and CDR2: SGHRS, YFSETQ. CDR3 length: 14 amino acids. With 4 bases clipped from V and 2 bases from J, the junction kept 4 bases outside the gene matches. CDR3 amino acids: CASSRLADTDTQYF. The CDR3 DNA is TGCGCCAGCAGCCGACTAGCCGACACAGATACGCAGTATTTT.

The chain links TRBV4-3 to TRBJ1-2, with D possibly matching TRBD1 (5 bases). CDR3 length: 14 residues. V was cut by 2 bases and J by 4 bases, with 11 bases left in between. Germline assignment: CDR1 LGHNA and CDR2 YSLEER. CDR3 sequence reads: CASSQRRESYGYTF. In nucleotides, the CDR3 is TGCGCCAGCAGCCAACGCAGGGAATCCTATGGCTACACCTTC.

The chain uses TRBV6-1 and TRBJ1-6; D gene unclear. The CDR3 covers 13 residues. Germline V gene sequence: CDR1 MNHNS, CDR2 SASEGT. The V gene lost 7 bases and the J gene lost 7 bases, with 11 bases spanning the gap. The CDR3 region has the DNA TGTGCCAGCAAATTGTCGGGGAATTCACCCCTCCACTTT. Its protein is CASKLSGNSPLHF.

This chain connects TRBV27 to TRBJ1-2; tentatively, D is TRBD1 (6 bases). This CDR3 is 21 amino acids long. With 1 base removed from V and 4 bases from J, the gap between germline ends came to 31 bases. The germline CDR1 and CDR2 sequences are MNHEY and SMNVEV (reference sequence). The CDR3: CASSLFTRRGGKRGFSYGYTF. The CDR3 DNA follows: TGTGCCAGCAGTTTATTCACCCGCCGGGGGGGGAAAAGGGGGTTTAGCTATGGCTACACCTTC.

The chain employs TRBV5-4 and TRBJ1-6, with D possibly matching TRBD1 (6 bases). The CDR3 spans 14 residues. The V and J ends lost 2 bases and 4 bases respectively, with 7 bases between them. Germline assignment: CDR1 SGHNT and CDR2 YYREEE (reference sequence). CDR3 sequence (DNA): TGTGCCAGCAGCTTAGGGGGTTATAATTCACCCCTCCACTTT. It yields the protein CASSLGGYNSPLHF.